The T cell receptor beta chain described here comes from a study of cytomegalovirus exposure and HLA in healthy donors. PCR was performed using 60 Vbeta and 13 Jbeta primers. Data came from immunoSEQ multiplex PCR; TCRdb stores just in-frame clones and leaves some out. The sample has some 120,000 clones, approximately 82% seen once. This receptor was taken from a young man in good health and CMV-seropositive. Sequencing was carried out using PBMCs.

The DNA of the CDR3 is TGTGCCAGCAGCTTGATAGACAGGGATGACACTGAAGCTTTCTTT. Translated: CASSLIDRDDTEAFF. The chain uses TRBV5-4 and TRBJ1-1; 7 nucleotides line up with TRBD1. The CDR3 spans 15 residues. Germline V gene data show CDR1 as SGHNT and CDR2 as YYREEE (reference sequence). Trimming took 1 base from V and 3 from J; bases not matched to a gene: 6.